Each of the 9 T cell receptor beta chains below was sequenced from the same sample in a study of read filtering for tumor transcriptome and immune sequencing (dated by TCRdb to 2020 to 2022). TCRdb lists the instrument as Illumina HiSeq 4000. The Immunoverse kit was used to build TCR libraries from about 400 ng RNA, with molecular barcoded adaptors covering alpha/delta and beta/gamma chains. The public reads were run again by TCRdb, first through fastp at Q25 and then through MiXCR, and only productive beta chains were kept. Duplicate CDR3 protein sequences are folded into a single record with the most common DNA and genes. The sample table records around 41,000 distinct CDR3 sequences; 14% of these occur just once. Less than 20% of the sample is taken by the ten largest. Source material: a population of CD138-negative cells sorted from bone marrow. The cell subset or site label for this specimen denotes: bone marrow mononuclear cells depleted of CD138+ plasma/myeloma cells by negative magnetic selection. These receptors all come from a donor at least 40 years old with multiple myeloma.

This clonotype was observed many times. The chain recombines TRBV7-3 with TRBJ2-2, with D perhaps TRBD1 (5 bases). The V end lost 5 bases, the J end lost 6 bases, and 7 bases lay between the germline ends. Germline CDR1 reads SGHTA; CDR2 reads FQGTGA. CDR3 length: 12 residues. CDR3 region: CASSIQAGELFF. CDR3 nucleotide sequence: TGTGCCAGCAGCATACAGGCCGGGGAGCTGTTTTTT.

The sample holds many counts of this clonotype. The rearrangement links TRBV13 to TRBJ2-1; D is uncertain. Germline CDR1 reads PRHDT; CDR2 reads FYEKMQ (reference sequence). The V gene lost 0 bases and the J gene lost 6 bases, with 9 bases spanning the gap. CDR3 length: 14 amino acids. CDR3: CASSLGRPPNEQFF. Written as DNA, the CDR3 is TGTGCCAGCAGCTTAGGCAGGCCCCCCAATGAGCAGTTCTTC.

This clonotype was seen repeatedly, ten times or more. J is TRBJ1-1 and V is TRBV7-9, with D possibly being TRBD1 (6 bases). Trimming stripped 4 bases from V and 0 bases from J, with 9 bases between. The CDR3 contains 14 residues. Germline CDR1 reads SEHNR; CDR2 reads FQNEAQ (reference sequence). CDR3 amino acids: CASSSGHLNTEAFF. The CDR3, as DNA: TGTGCCAGCAGCTCGGGACACTTGAACACTGAAGCTTTCTTT.

This clonotype has ten or more counts. The chain combines TRBV6-6 with TRBJ2-3; D is undetermined. The CDR3 has 15 residues. Germline V gene sequence: CDR1 MNHNY, CDR2 SVGAGI (reference sequence). V was clipped by 2 bases and J by 0 bases, with 9 bases between them. The CDR3 region is CASSYLGRSTDTQYF. CDR3 DNA: TGTGCCAGCAGTTACCTTGGCAGAAGCACAGATACGCAGTATTTT.

At least ten counts were recorded for this clonotype. The CDR3 DNA sequence: TGTGCCAGCAGCTTAGCGAGGGACTTCAACACCGGGGAGCTGTTTTTT. It translates to CASSLARDFNTGELFF. V gene TRBV7-9 combines with J gene TRBJ2-2; TRBD2 might be the D (6 bases). The V end was cut by 0 bases, the J end by 2 bases, with 10 bases between. This CDR3 is 16 amino acids long. CDR1 and CDR2 (germline): SEHNR, FQNEAQ (reference sequence).

This clonotype was picked up many times. The DNA for the CDR3 is TGTGCCAGCAGTGTTGGCTACACCTTC. Its translation is CASSVGYTF. This chain connects TRBV2 to TRBJ1-2; D is uncertain. The CDR3 extends over 9 amino acids. CDR1 and CDR2 from the germline V gene are SNHLY and FYNNEI. V was shortened by 4 bases and J by 7 bases, with 1 base between the two germline ends.

This clonotype occurred many times. J is TRBJ1-6 and V is TRBV27; D might be TRBD1 (6 bases). The CDR3 consists of 13 residues. Germline CDR1 and CDR2: MNHEY and SMNVEV (reference sequence). V was shortened by 3 bases and J by 11 bases, with 11 bases between the two germline ends. DNA of the CDR3: TGTGCCAGCAGTTTGGGGGCCGATCCACCCCTCCACTTT. Protein sequence: CASSLGADPPLHF.

This clonotype was recorded only once. The V call is TRBV3-1, the J call TRBJ2-7; the match to TRBD1 covers 8 bases. CDR1 and CDR2 (germline): LGHDT, YNNKEL (reference sequence). Losses at the gene ends were 4 bases for V and 4 bases for J; bases not matched to a gene: 3. This CDR3 spans 13 amino acids. The CDR3: CASSPRTGYEQYF. The CDR3 DNA reads TGTGCCAGCAGCCCGCGGACAGGGTACGAGCAGTACTTC.

Turning to this clonotype: A far larger clone lies a single base away; this is likely a read error. CDR3 nucleotides: TGTGCCAGCAGTGTCCTCGACTCCTACGAGCAGTACTTC. This gives the protein CASSVLDSYEQYF. The chain has TRBV6-6 and TRBJ2-7; unclear D gene. The germline V gene encodes CDR1 MNHNY and CDR2 SVGAGI (reference sequence). V lost 5 bases to trimming and J lost 0 bases, with 8 bases between them. The CDR3 sequence is 13 residues long.